This T cell receptor (beta chain) was identified in a study of T-cell reconstitution after alpha-beta-depleted transplantation in children. Findings and caveats of the study: Reportedly, roughly two months post-transplant, alpha-beta T cells arose from several hundred expanded graft clones.

Trimming pared 7 bases from V and 1 base from J, leaving 16 bases between. Germline CDR1 SQVTM, CDR2 ANQGSEA. This CDR3 is 14 amino acids long. This sample's TCRbeta library carried unique molecular identifier barcodes. A single record per CDR3 protein comes from TCRdb applying MiXCR to the PCR reads. The sample lists about 210,000 distinct CDR3 sequences; over 15% were seen once. As concerns this clonotype: The antigen remains unidentified.

This receptor was taken from a male patient aged 2-10 years who had a stem cell transplant for acute lymphoblastic leukemia, so the T cells may come from the graft donor. The starting material was PBMCs, mostly from graft donor cells, obtained 360 days after TCRalphabeta/CD19-depleted stem cell transplant. The chain carries TRBV29-1 and TRBJ2-5; no reliable D call. The CDR3 here is CSAHNTATQETQYF. The CDR3 nucleotides read TGCAGCGCCCACAATACTGCGACCCAAGAGACCCAGTACTTC.